One and the same sample provided the 3 T cell receptor beta chains below, sequenced in a study of blood T cell repertoires in COVID-19 (dated by TCRdb to about 2020). Library creation used the immunoSEQ multiplex PCR assay. This is the immuneACCESS table as TCRdb keeps it, with only in-frame sequences that have V and J called. A part of the clones is gone; compared with another copy, unresolved V genes explain less than half, and the rest is unexplained. Recorded for this sample are some 220,000 clones; 80% to 85% of them occurred a single time. The ten biggest clones cover roughly 3% of the sample. Sequenced: peripheral blood. Receptors were obtained from a woman younger than 45 who had recovered from COVID-19.

The chain links TRBV27 to TRBJ1-1, with 9 bases aligning to TRBD1. V lost 6 bases, J lost 5 bases, and 19 bases stayed unmatched. This CDR3 is 18 amino acids long. Looked up from germline, CDR1 is MNHEY and CDR2 is SMNVEV (reference sequence). CDR3 amino acids: CASSNFWGRQGGWTEAFF. The CDR3 DNA reads TGTGCCAGCAGCAACTTTTGGGGCCGACAGGGGGGTTGGACTGAAGCTTTCTTT.

The gene calls are TRBV4-1 and TRBJ2-5; 13 nucleotides agree with TRBD2. The germline V gene encodes CDR1 MGHRA and CDR2 YSYEKL. The CDR3 contains 17 residues. The trim removed 1 base at V and 2 bases at J, leaving 4 bases unmatched. Here the CDR3 DNA reads TGCGCCAGCAGCCAAGGTGGGACTAGCGGGACTCAAGAGACCCAGTACTTC. This gives the protein CASSQGGTSGTQETQYF.

V and J are TRBV21-1 and TRBJ2-1; the listed D gene, TRBD1, was not tested against the DNA. TRBV21-1 is a recognized pseudogene. There are 14 residues in the CDR3. The CDR3 region is CASSKVPEINEQFF. The CDR3 nucleotides read TGTGCCAGCAGCAAAGTGCCAGAAATCAATGAGCAGTTCTTC.